These T cell receptor beta chains were read from a single sample in a study of patients and donors after allogeneic stem cell transplantation. TCRdb processed the RT-PCR reads anew with MiXCR; each CDR3 protein has one entry. Of about 400,000 distinct CDR3 sequences in the sample, approximately 16% were seen once. The sample consisted of blood, either unsorted or a sorted T cell fraction (not recorded which). Every receptor here comes from a human donor who was either an allogeneic HSCT recipient or a stem cell or donor lymphocyte infusion donor (not recorded which). It is not recorded whose cells these are; they may come from a transplant donor. The CDR3 runs from the conserved cysteine through the conserved F or W. D genes are given only for firm matches. Clone size is shown for a subset of rows, as once, few, many or a class of expanded clone.

TRBV10-3	14	NA	NA	TRBJ1-2	CAIVAEILLDGYTF	TGTGCCATCGTGGCAGAAATTCTTCTTGATGGCTACACCTTC
TRBV20-1	11	NA	NA	TRBJ1-2	CSASKQGGYTF	TGCAGTGCTAGTAAACAGGGAGGCTACACCTTC
TRBV6-1	14	NA	NA	TRBJ2-7	CASSATVSKVEQYF	TGTGCCAGCAGCGCTACAGTTTCCAAGGTCGAGCAGTACTTC
TRBV3-1	15	few	NA	TRBJ2-3	CASSQENGGSDTQYF	TGTGCCAGCAGCCAAGAGAACGGCGGTTCAGATACGCAGTATTTT
TRBV20-1	10	many	NA	TRBJ2-5	CSAEWETQYF	TGCAGTGCCGAATGGGAGACCCAGTACTTC
TRBV7-2	16	many	NA	TRBJ1-5	CASSLVSAQGNQPQHF	TGTGCCAGCAGCTTAGTCTCGGCACAAGGCAATCAGCCCCAGCATTTT
TRBV4-2	12	NA	NA	TRBJ1-6	CASIYQGTTLHF	TGTGCCAGCATATACCAGGGGACCACGCTCCACTTT
TRBV12-3/TRBV12-4	21	NA	NA	TRBJ2-1	CASSLRGGRRAGLTTYNEQFF	TGTGCCAGCAGTTTACGAGGGGGCCGTAGAGCGGGACTTACAACCTACAATGAGCAGTTCTTC
TRBV12-3/TRBV12-4	18	few	NA	TRBJ2-2	CASSEGGGIPLNTGELFF	TGTGCCAGCAGCGAAGGGGGGGGAATTCCCCTCAACACCGGGGAGCTGTTTTTT
TRBV5-1	15	many	NA	TRBJ2-2	CASRTRPTNTGELFF	TGCGCCAGCCGTACAAGACCTACGAACACCGGGGAGCTGTTTTTT
TRBV15	14	many	NA	TRBJ2-2	CATSRDSDTGELFF	TGTGCCACCAGCAGAGATTCGGATACCGGGGAGCTGTTTTTT
TRBV27	13	NA	NA	TRBJ2-5	CASQGQFFETQYF	TGTGCCAGCCAAGGACAGTTCTTCGAGACCCAGTACTTC
TRBV2	14	few	TRBD2	TRBJ2-5	CASSELAAMGTQYF	TGTGCCAGCAGTGAGCTAGCGGCGATGGGGACCCAGTACTTC
TRBV27	17	NA	TRBD1	TRBJ2-4	CASSSRGQAWAKNIQYF	TGTGCCAGCAGTTCCCGAGGACAGGCGTGGGCCAAAAACATTCAGTACTTC
TRBV12-3/TRBV12-4	15	many	NA	TRBJ2-7	CASSSFRDLPYEQYF	TGTGCCAGCAGTTCCTTCCGGGACTTACCCTACGAGCAGTACTTC
TRBV6-2/TRBV6-3	13	few	TRBD1	TRBJ1-2	CASSWDRLYGYTF	TGTGCCAGCAGTTGGGACAGGTTGTATGGCTACACCTTC
TRBV5-5	15	NA	NA	TRBJ2-6	CASSLITSGANVLTF	TGTGCCAGCAGCCTGATAACATCTGGGGCCAACGTCCTGACTTTC
TRBV7-2	14	few	NA	TRBJ2-5	CASSSHRAQETQYF	TGTGCCAGCAGCTCCCACAGGGCTCAAGAGACCCAGTACTTC
TRBV29-1	14	NA	NA	TRBJ2-5	CSVRRRGIKETQYF	TGCAGCGTGCGTAGACGCGGGATAAAGGAGACCCAGTACTTC
TRBV7-2	13	few	NA	TRBJ2-2	CASSLLGSGELFF	TGTGCCAGCAGCTTACTTGGGTCCGGGGAGCTGTTTTTT
TRBV7-2	15	few	NA	TRBJ2-3	CASSSLLRTWDTQYF	TGTGCCAGCAGCTCCCTCTTACGGACCTGGGATACGCAGTATTTT
TRBV3-1	15	few	NA	TRBJ2-1	CASSPQVGAPNEQFF	TGTGCCAGCAGCCCCCAAGTGGGGGCTCCCAATGAGCAGTTCTTC
TRBV20-1	14	NA	TRBD1	TRBJ2-5	CSADPGTGLKTQYF	TGCAGTGCGGATCCCGGGACAGGGTTGAAGACCCAGTACTTC
TRBV12-3/TRBV12-4	14	many	TRBD1	TRBJ1-1	CASKVRGPWTEAFF	TGTGCCAGCAAGGTCAGGGGGCCGTGGACTGAAGCTTTCTTT
TRBV27	16	NA	TRBD1	TRBJ2-3	CASSFTGVPGTDTQYF	TGTGCCAGCAGTTTTACAGGGGTGCCAGGCACAGATACGCAGTATTTT
TRBV7-3	15	few	NA	TRBJ1-1	CASSLSATLNTEAFF	TGTGCCAGCAGCTTATCGGCCACCCTTAACACTGAAGCTTTCTTT
TRBV12-3/TRBV12-4	16	few	TRBD2	TRBJ2-1	CASSQTVAGAYNEQFF	TGTGCCAGCAGTCAGACCGTAGCGGGGGCTTACAATGAGCAGTTCTTC
TRBV12-3/TRBV12-4	15	many	TRBD1	TRBJ2-7	CASRPTGQGLYEQYF	TGTGCCAGCAGACCTACCGGACAGGGTCTGTACGAGCAGTACTTC
TRBV30	13	NA	TRBD1	TRBJ1-2	CAWSPSGTGGYTF	TGTGCCTGGAGTCCTTCCGGGACAGGAGGCTACACCTTC
TRBV29-1	16	many	NA	TRBJ2-1	CSVEDRRVVLHNEQFF	TGCAGCGTTGAAGATCGAAGGGTAGTCCTCCACAATGAGCAGTTCTTC
TRBV2	14	few	NA	TRBJ2-3	CASSVRSATDTQYF	TGTGCCAGCAGTGTTCGAAGCGCCACAGATACGCAGTATTTT
TRBV18	18	NA	NA	TRBJ1-3	CASSPLIPTPSSGNTIYF	TGTGCCAGCTCACCACTGATTCCGACTCCAAGCTCTGGAAACACCATATATTTT
TRBV20-1	14	NA	NA	TRBJ1-5	CSAVSRQSNQPQHF	TGCAGTGCTGTTTCCCGACAGAGCAATCAGCCCCAGCATTTT
TRBV6-5	16	NA	NA	TRBJ1-6	CASSYFDRLYNSPLHF	TGTGCCAGCAGTTACTTCGACAGGCTCTATAATTCACCCCTCCACTTT
TRBV3-1	20	NA	TRBD2	TRBJ2-2	CASSQSKGRQRGGNTGELFF	TGTGCCAGCAGCCAATCCAAGGGCCGCCAGCGGGGGGGGAACACCGGGGAGCTGTTTTTT
TRBV29-1	11	few	NA	TRBJ2-3	CSVGSKDTQYF	TGCAGCGTTGGCTCCAAAGATACGCAGTATTTT
TRBV2	15	NA	NA	TRBJ1-6	CASNLESSYNSPLHF	TGTGCCAGCAATCTAGAGAGCTCCTATAATTCACCCCTCCACTTT